This T cell receptor (beta chain) came from a study of CD4 T cells in relation to SARS-CoV-2 and coronaviruses. The CDR3 contains 13 residues. Looked up from germline, CDR1 is MNHNY and CDR2 is SVGAGI (reference sequence). Trimming took off 8 bases at V and 4 bases at J, with 12 bases between the two ends. Before the COVID-19 pandemic, during about 2011-2019, CD4+ T cells were taken from unexposed donors. CD4+ T cells were isolated from the cells after 10 days of culture. On days 3 and 7, cultures got half fresh IL-2 medium. A note on this clone: The antigen remains undetermined.

Libraries were prepared by immunoSEQ multiplex PCR; TCRdb keeps only in-frame clonotypes and omits some of them. The sample includes just over 25,000 clones, around 80% seen only once; the top ten take less than 11%. This TCR was sampled from a human donor in good health. The chain recombines TRBV6-6 with TRBJ1-3, with D possibly being TRBD1 (6 bases). The specimen was CD4+ T cells from PBMCs, cultured in vitro. The CDR3 bases are TGTGCCAGCGAGGGGGGGTACGGAAACACCATATATTTT. Protein sequence: CASEGGYGNTIYF.